The clone carrying this T cell receptor (beta chain) turned up a few times. The data were obtained in a study of response to subunit inactivated influenza vaccine. CDR3 length equals 16 residues. V lost 7 bases, J lost 0 bases, and 16 bases lay in between. Looked up from germline, CDR1 is MNHEY and CDR2 is SMNVEV (reference sequence). TCRdb re-called the RT-PCR reads through MiXCR, storing one row per CDR3 protein. This repertoire shows 500,000 to 600,000 distinct CDR3 sequences, 11% found once; its top ten account for about 10%. These data were also reused for a study on T cells expressing NK-cell markers. From that study: Scientists made TCR beta cDNA using 5'RACE template switching with UMIs. Eight donors were sequenced, of whom seven were HCMV-seropositive, while the remaining one was HCMV-seronegative. What restricted sorting to alpha-beta TCR T cells in several experiments was an anti-gamma-delta TCR antibody. The study found these clonotypes also leading the CD3+CD56-NKG2C+ fraction in a few donors.

The chain combines TRBV27 with TRBJ2-1; D tentatively reads TRBD1 or TRBD2 (5 bases each). This receptor was taken from a man aged 50 or older who received an inactivated influenza vaccine. This material consisted of PBMCs from blood, taken on the day of vaccination. In DNA, the CDR3 is TGTGCCAGCAATCCGGTGAGGGGCCGCTCCTACAATGAGCAGTTCTTC. Its translation: CASNPVRGRSYNEQFF.